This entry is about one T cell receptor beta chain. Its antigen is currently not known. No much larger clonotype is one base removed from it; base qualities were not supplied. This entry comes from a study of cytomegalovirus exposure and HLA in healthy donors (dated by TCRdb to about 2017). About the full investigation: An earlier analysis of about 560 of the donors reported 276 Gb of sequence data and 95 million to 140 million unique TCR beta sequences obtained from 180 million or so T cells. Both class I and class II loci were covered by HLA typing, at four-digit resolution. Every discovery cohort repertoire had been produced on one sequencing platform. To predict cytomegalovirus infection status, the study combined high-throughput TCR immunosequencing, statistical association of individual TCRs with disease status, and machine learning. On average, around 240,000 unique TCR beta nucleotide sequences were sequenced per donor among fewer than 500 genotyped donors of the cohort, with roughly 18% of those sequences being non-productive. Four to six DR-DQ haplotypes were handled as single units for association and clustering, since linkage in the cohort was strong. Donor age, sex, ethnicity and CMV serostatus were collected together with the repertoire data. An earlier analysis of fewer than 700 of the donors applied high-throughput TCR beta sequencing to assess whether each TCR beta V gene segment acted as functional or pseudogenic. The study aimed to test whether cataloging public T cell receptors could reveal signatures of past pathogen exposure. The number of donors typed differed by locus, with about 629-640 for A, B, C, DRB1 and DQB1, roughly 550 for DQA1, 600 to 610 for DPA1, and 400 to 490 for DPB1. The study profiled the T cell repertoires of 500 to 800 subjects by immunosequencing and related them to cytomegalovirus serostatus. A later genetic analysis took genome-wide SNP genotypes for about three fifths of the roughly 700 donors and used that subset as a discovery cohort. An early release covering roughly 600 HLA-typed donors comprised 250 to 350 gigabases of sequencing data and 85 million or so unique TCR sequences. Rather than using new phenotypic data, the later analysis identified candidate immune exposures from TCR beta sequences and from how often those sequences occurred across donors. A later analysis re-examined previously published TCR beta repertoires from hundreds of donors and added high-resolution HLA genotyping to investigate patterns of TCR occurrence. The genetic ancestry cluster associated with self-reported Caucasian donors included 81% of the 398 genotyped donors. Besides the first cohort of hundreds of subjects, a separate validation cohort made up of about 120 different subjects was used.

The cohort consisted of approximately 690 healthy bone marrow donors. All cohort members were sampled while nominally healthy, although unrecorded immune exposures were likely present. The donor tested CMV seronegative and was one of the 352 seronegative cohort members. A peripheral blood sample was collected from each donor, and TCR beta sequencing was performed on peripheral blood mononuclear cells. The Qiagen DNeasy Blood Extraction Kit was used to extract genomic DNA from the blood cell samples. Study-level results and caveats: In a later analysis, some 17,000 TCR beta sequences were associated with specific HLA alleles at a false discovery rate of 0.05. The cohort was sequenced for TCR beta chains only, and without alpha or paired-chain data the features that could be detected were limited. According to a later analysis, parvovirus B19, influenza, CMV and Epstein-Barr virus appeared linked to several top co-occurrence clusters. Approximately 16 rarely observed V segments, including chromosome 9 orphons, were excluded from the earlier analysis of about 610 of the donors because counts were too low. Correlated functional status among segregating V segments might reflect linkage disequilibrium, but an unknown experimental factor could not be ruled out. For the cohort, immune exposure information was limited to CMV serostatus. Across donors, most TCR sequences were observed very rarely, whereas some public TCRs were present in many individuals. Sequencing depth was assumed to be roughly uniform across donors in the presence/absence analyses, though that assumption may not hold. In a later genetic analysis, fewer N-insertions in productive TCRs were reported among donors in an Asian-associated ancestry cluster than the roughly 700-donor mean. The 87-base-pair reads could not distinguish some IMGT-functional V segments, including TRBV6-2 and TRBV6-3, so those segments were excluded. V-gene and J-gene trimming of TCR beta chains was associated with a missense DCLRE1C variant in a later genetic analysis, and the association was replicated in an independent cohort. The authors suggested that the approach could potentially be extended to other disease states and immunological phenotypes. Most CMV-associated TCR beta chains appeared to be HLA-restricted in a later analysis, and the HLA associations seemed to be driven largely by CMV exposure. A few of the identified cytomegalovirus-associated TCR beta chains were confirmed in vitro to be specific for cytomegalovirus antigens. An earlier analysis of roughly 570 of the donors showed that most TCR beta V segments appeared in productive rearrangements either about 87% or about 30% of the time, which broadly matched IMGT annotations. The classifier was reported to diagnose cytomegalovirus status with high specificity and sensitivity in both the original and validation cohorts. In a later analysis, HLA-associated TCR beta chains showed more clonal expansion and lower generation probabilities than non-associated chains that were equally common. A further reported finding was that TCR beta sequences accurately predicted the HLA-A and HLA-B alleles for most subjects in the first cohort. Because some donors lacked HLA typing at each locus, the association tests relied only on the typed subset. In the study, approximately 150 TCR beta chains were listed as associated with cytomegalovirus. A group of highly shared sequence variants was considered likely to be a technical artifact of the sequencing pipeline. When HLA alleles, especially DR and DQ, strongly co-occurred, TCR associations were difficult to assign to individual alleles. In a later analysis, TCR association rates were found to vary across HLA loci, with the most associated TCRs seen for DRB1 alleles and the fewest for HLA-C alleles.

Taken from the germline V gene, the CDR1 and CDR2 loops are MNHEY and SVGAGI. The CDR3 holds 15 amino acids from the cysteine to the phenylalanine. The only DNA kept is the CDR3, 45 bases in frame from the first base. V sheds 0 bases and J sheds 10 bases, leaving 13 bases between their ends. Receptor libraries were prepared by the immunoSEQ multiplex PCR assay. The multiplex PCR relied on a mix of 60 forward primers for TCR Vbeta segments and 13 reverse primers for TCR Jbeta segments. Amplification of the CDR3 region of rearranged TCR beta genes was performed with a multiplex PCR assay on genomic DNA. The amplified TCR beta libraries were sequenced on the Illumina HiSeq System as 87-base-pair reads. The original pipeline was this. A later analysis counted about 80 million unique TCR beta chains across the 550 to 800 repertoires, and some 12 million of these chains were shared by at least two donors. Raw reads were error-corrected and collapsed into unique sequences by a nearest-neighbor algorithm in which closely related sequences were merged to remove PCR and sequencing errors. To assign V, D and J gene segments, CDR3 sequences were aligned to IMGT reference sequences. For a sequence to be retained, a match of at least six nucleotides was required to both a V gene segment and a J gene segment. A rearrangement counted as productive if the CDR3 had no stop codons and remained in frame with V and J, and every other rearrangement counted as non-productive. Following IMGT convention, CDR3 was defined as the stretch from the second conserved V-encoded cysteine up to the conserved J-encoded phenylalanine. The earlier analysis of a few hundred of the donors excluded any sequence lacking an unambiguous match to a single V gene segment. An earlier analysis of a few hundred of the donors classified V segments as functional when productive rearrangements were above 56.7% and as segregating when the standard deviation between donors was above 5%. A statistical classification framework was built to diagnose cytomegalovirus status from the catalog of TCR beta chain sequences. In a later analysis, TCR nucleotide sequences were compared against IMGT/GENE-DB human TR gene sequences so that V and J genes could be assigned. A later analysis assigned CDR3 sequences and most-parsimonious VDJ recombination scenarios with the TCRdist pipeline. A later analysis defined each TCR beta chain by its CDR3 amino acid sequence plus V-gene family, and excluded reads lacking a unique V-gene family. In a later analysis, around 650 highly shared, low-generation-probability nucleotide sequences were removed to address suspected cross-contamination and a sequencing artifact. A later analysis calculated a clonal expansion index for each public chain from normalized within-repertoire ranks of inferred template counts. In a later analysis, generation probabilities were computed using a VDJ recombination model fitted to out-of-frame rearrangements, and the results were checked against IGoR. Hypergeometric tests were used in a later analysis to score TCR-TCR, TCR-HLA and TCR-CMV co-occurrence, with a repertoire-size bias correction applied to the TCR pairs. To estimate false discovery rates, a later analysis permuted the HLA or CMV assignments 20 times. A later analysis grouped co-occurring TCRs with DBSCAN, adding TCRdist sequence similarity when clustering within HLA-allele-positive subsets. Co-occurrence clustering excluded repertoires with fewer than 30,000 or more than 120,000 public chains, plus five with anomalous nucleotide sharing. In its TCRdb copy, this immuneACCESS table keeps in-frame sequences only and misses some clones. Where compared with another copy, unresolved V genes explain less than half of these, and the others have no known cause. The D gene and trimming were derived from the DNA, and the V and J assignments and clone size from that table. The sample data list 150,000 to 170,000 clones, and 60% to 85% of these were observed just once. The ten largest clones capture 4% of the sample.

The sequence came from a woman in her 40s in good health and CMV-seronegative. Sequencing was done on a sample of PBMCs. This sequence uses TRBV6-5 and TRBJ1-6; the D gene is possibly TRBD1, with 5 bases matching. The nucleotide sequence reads TGTGCCAGCAGTTACTCGGGGCCCCGAGAGTCACCCCTCCACTTT. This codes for CASSYSGPRESPLHF.